This paragraph reports one T cell receptor (beta chain). This record comes from a study of blood T cells in healthy people across ages. Together with a sample-barcoded 5' primer, a J-beta primer mix was included in a second PCR lasting roughly 6 to 12 cycles. TCRdb re-called the 5' RACE reads with MiXCR, one entry per CDR3 protein. The data contain about 680,000 distinct CDR3 sequences, roughly 50% of them singletons. Germline CDR1 reads SGHRS; CDR2 reads YFSETQ. The CDR3 is 14 residues long. Trimming cost V 0 bases and J 7 bases, with 11 bases left between them. V is TRBV5-1 and J is TRBJ2-1; possible D gene TRBD1, 5 bases. The receptor's source is a woman between 55 and 75 years old in good health. Sequenced: blood. CDR3 sequence (DNA): TGCGCCAGCAGCTTGGACAGGAGTGAAAATGAGCAGTTCTTC. Translated, it gives CASSLDRSENEQFF.